The 14 T cell receptor beta chains below all came from one sample that was sequenced in a study of blood T cell repertoires in COVID-19 (dated by TCRdb to between 2020 and 2021). Library preparation employed the immunoSEQ multiplex PCR assay. TCRdb mirrors the immuneACCESS table, restricted to in-frame sequences. Some clones are absent from its copies; in checked studies, under half trace to an unresolved V gene, and the reason for the others is unknown. The sample table shows 70,000 to 95,000 clones, and almost 95% are seen once. Under 7.5% of the sample comes from the top ten. Sequencing was performed on peripheral blood. The receptors here all came from an older woman with active COVID-19.

The J gene is TRBJ1-4, the V gene TRBV2; 8 nucleotides match TRBD1. Germline V gives CDR1 SNHLY, CDR2 FYNNEI. CDR3 length equals 14 residues. The trim removed 2 bases at V and 8 bases at J, leaving 4 bases unmatched. CDR3 protein: CASSEFGQGEKLFF. CDR3 in DNA: TGTGCCAGCAGTGAATTCGGACAGGGCGAAAAACTGTTTTTT.

Only one count was recorded for this clone. The chain carries TRBV7-9 and TRBJ1-5, with D possibly being TRBD1 (5 bases). Trimming shortened V by 1 base and J by 0 bases, and 13 bases separated the two germline ends. Per germline, CDR1 SEHNR and CDR2 FQNEAQ (reference sequence). There are 17 residues in the CDR3. The CDR3 DNA follows: TGTGCCAGCAGCTTAGATTTCGGGGGGGTTAGCAATCAGCCCCAGCATTTT. It codes for CASSLDFGGVSNQPQHF.

J is TRBJ2-1 and V is TRBV2, with D possibly TRBD2 on 5 matching bases. From germline, CDR1 is SNHLY and CDR2 FYNNEI. Trimming took off 7 bases at V and 10 bases at J, with 14 bases between the two ends. This CDR3 is built from 12 residues. The CDR3 DNA is TGTGCCAGCAAAAAGGGCGGGCAGGAGCAGTTCTTC. This encodes CASKKGGQEQFF.

CDR3: CASSSGHAYEQYF. DNA for the CDR3: TGTGCCAGCAGTTCCGGACACGCTTACGAGCAGTACTTC. The V and J genes are TRBV28 and TRBJ2-7, with D perhaps matching TRBD1 (5 bases). Germline lookup yields CDR1 MDHEN and CDR2 SYDVKM. With 4 bases removed from V and 4 bases from J, the gap between germline ends came to 11 bases. The CDR3 contains 13 residues.

The rearrangement links TRBV27 to TRBJ2-3; tentative D call: TRBD2 (6 bases). CDR1 is MNHEY and CDR2 is SMNVEV in the germline V gene (reference sequence). This CDR3 is built from 16 residues. V was trimmed by 6 bases and J by 2 bases, leaving 18 bases between them. CDR3 in amino acids: CASRGSGGRYTDTQYF. The CDR3 DNA follows: TGTGCCAGCAGGGGGAGTGGTGGGAGGTACACAGATACGCAGTATTTT.

The rearrangement links TRBV4-3 to TRBJ1-5; D uncertain. CDR3 length equals 16 residues. CDR1 and CDR2 (germline): LGHNA, YSLEER. Trimming removed 0 bases at V and 0 bases at J, with 9 bases between. The CDR3 is CASSQERSVSNQPQHF. For the CDR3, the DNA is TGCGCCAGCAGCCAAGAACGCAGCGTTAGCAATCAGCCCCAGCATTTT.

This clone was detected only once. V and J are TRBV2 and TRBJ1-5; maybe TRBD1 (5 bases). CDR3 length: 14 residues. The germline V gene encodes CDR1 SNHLY and CDR2 FYNNEI. V was pared by 6 bases and J by 3 bases, with 12 bases between. The CDR3 DNA reads as TGTGCCAGCAGGGGACTCAACATCAATCAGCCCCAGCATTTT. Its translation: CASRGLNINQPQHF.

This clone was seen once. This chain joins TRBV19 and TRBJ1-1, with a tentative D call TRBD1 (5 bases). The germline V and J ends were trimmed by 5 bases and 1 base, with 8 bases remaining between them. CDR3 length equals 13 residues. CDR1 and CDR2 (germline): LNHDA, SQIVND (reference sequence). CDR3 sequence reads: CASSLTENTEAFF. The CDR3 region has the DNA TGTGCCAGTAGTTTGACAGAGAACACTGAAGCTTTCTTT.

This clone was observed once. The chain recombines TRBV12-3 or TRBV12-4 with TRBJ1-3, with D unclear. CDR3 length equals 13 residues. V shed 9 bases and J shed 3 bases, with 12 bases lying between them. CDR3 sequence reads: CASDEGGGNTIYF. CDR3 nucleotide sequence: TGTGCCAGTGACGAGGGTGGTGGAAACACCATATATTTT.

The chain recombines TRBV5-4 with TRBJ1-2; 8 bases are a match to TRBD1. The J segment lost 3 bases and the V segment lost 4 bases, leaving 5 bases of the junction unmatched. Germline CDR1 and CDR2: SGHNT and YYREEE (reference sequence). The CDR3 consists of 14 residues. The CDR3 DNA sequence: TGTGCCAGCAGCGTGGACAGGGCCGACTATGGCTACACCTTC. This gives the protein CASSVDRADYGYTF.

This chain joins TRBV25-1 and TRBJ2-5, with D maybe TRBD1 (5 bases). Trimming removed 8 bases from V and 1 base from J, with 23 bases in between. CDR3 length equals 17 residues. The V gene's germline CDR1 is MGHDK and CDR2 SYGVNS. This CDR3 is CASATSRSRAPQETQYF. The CDR3 bases are TGTGCCAGCGCCACCTCAAGGTCCAGGGCCCCCCAAGAGACCCAGTACTTC.

This rearrangement joins TRBV29-1 to TRBJ2-3, with TRBD1 matching 7 bases. The J segment lost 4 bases and the V segment lost 4 bases, leaving 5 bases of the junction unmatched. The length of the CDR3 is 13 residues. Germline V gene sequence: CDR1 SQVTM, CDR2 ANQGSEA. This CDR3 reads CSVVGQRADTQYF. CDR3 bases: TGCAGCGTTGTGGGACAGAGAGCAGATACGCAGTATTTT.

The CDR3 DNA reads TGTGCCAGCAGCTTATCCGGGGGGCGGAATGAGCAGTTCTTC. Protein: CASSLSGGRNEQFF. The genes are TRBV7-6 and TRBJ2-1; possibly TRBD2 for D (7 bases). With 2 bases removed from V and 7 bases from J, the gap between germline ends came to 12 bases. CDR1 SGHVS and CDR2 FNYEAQ come from the germline V gene. The CDR3 runs to 14 residues. Supplemented by reference TRBV7-6 and TRBJ2-1, the full variable domain reads GAGVSQSPRYKVTKRGQDVALRCDPISGHVSLYWYRQALGQGPEFLTYFNYEAQQDKSGLPNDRFSAERPEGSISTLTIQRTEQRDSAMYRCASSLSGGRNEQFFGPGTRLTVL.

Remarks on this clone: A read error may produce the germline difference seen at one junction end. The gene calls are TRBV30 and TRBJ2-2, with a weak D call TRBD2 (5 bases). There are 12 residues in the CDR3. The germline CDR1 and CDR2 sequences are GTSNPN and SVGIG (reference sequence). The CDR3 spells CAWGMNTGELFF. DNA of the CDR3: TGTGCCTGGGGAATGAACACCGGGGAACTGTTTTTT.